This T cell receptor (beta chain) is from a study of PD-L1 blockade in urothelial cancer. Findings and caveats of the study: Lower pretreatment blood TCR clonality, under the median, predicted better survival, researchers reported.

As regards this clone: The antigen remains unidentified.

Measured with immunoSEQ multiplex PCR; TCRdb has only the in-frame clones, and not every one. This table holds about 56,000 clones, approximately 85% found once. The time point was: pretreatment peripheral blood. The cohort comprised individuals with locally advanced or metastatic urothelial carcinoma. A total of 1 to 8 samples per patient were collected pretreatment and on-treatment. Per the germline V gene, CDR1 is LGHNA and CDR2 is YNFKEQ. V gave up 4 bases and J gave up 0 bases; unmatched junction bases: 8. CDR3 length: 19 amino acids. This chain links TRBV4-2 with TRBJ2-6, with 11 bases matching TRBD1. The material was PBMCs, obtained around atezolizumab (anti-PD-L1) treatment. This TCR came from a man aged 65 to 85 with urothelial cancer. The CDR3: CASSPTPGQGVSGANVLTF. Here the CDR3 DNA reads TGTGCCAGCAGCCCGACACCGGGACAGGGGGTCTCTGGGGCCAACGTCCTGACTTTC.